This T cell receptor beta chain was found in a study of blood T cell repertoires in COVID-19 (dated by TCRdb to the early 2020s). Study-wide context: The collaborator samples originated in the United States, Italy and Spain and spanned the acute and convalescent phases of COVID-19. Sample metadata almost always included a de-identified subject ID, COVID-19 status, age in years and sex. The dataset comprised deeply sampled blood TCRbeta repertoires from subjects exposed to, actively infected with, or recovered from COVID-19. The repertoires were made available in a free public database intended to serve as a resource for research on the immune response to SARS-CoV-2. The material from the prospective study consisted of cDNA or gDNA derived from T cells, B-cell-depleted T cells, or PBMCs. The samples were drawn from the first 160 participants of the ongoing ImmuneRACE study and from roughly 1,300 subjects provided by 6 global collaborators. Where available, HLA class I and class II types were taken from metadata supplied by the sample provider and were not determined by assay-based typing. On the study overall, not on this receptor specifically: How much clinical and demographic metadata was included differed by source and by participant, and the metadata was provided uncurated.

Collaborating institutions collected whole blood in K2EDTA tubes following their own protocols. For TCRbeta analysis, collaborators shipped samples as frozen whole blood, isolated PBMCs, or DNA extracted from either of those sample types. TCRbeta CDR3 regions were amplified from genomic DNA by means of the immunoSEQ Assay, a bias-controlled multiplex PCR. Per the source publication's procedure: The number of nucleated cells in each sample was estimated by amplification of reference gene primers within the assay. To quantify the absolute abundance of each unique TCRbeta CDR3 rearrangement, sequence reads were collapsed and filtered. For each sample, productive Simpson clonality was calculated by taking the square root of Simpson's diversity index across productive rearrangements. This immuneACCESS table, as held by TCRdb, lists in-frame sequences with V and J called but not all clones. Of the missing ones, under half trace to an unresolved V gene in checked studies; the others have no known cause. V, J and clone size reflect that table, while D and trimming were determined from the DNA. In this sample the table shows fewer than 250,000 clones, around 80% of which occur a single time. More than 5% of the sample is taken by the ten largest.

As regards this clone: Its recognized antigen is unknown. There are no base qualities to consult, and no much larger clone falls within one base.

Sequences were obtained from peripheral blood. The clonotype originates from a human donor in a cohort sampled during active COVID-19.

The CDR3 here reads CASSQVLPGLALEQYF. In nucleotides, the sequence is TGTGCCAGCAGCCAAGTCTTACCGGGACTAGCTCTCGAGCAGTACTTC. The rearrangement combines TRBV14 with TRBJ2-7, with 9 junctional bases fitting TRBD2. According to the germline V gene, CDR1 reads SGHDN and CDR2 reads FVKESK. Reading from cysteine to phenylalanine, the CDR3 counts 16 amino acids. The read is trimmed to its CDR3 DNA, 48 bases read in frame from base 1. Germline trimming: 1 base from V, 6 bases from J; junction bases outside gene matches: 10. Outside the CDR3, residues come from the reference TRBV14 and TRBJ2-7 proteins, so the full variable domain is: EAGVTQFPSHSVIEKGQTVTLRCDPISGHDNLYWYRRVMGKEIKFLLHFVKESKQDESGMPNNRFLAERTGGTYSTLKVQPAELEDSGVYFCASSQVLPGLALEQYFGPGTRLTVT.